Given below is one T cell receptor beta chain in context. Germline V gene lookup returns CDR1 SGHNT and CDR2 YENEEA. V lost 5 bases to trimming and J lost 9 bases, with 14 bases between them. The CDR3 extends over 13 amino acids. This specimen belongs to a study of control samples from healthy donors and cancer patients. Clones were sequenced by immunoSEQ multiplex PCR, and TCRdb holds only the in-frame ones, with some missing. The table shows roughly 92,000 clones, with 85% to 90% occurring only once. The sequenced material came from blood. The chain couples TRBV11-3 to TRBJ2-1, with D unresolved. This sequence originates from a woman aged 55-70 years in good health. The CDR3 region has the DNA TGTGCCAGCAGCCTACAGCCATGGGGTGAGCAGTTCTTC. Its protein is CASSLQPWGEQFF.